This T cell receptor (beta chain) originates from a study of cytomegalovirus exposure and HLA in healthy donors (dated by TCRdb to 2016 to 2017). Study-wide context: An earlier analysis of roughly 570 of the donors reported approximately 300 Gb of sequence data and roughly 120 million unique TCR beta sequences obtained from some 170 million T cells. An early release covering around 630 HLA-typed donors comprised about 300 gigabases of sequencing data and 65 million to 100 million unique TCR sequences. Among the roughly 400 genotyped donors, about 85% belonged to the genetic ancestry cluster associated with self-reported Caucasian donors. The study was designed to test whether signatures of past pathogen exposure could be identified by cataloging public T cell receptors. The study used immunosequencing to profile the T cell repertoires of hundreds of subjects and linked those repertoires to cytomegalovirus serostatus. Along with the roughly 670-subject first cohort, a separate validation cohort of about 110 different subjects was used. High-throughput TCR immunosequencing, statistical association of individual TCRs with disease status, and machine learning were combined to predict cytomegalovirus infection status. A later analysis re-analyzed previously published TCR beta repertoires from hundreds of donors and added high-resolution HLA genotyping to study TCR occurrence patterns. Rather than drawing on any new phenotypic data, the later analysis identified candidate immune exposures from TCR beta sequences and the way those sequences occurred across donors. In an earlier analysis of roughly 540 of the donors, high-throughput TCR beta sequencing was used to judge whether each TCR beta V gene segment behaved as functional or pseudogenic. Donor age, sex, ethnicity and CMV serostatus were compiled alongside the repertoire data. In a later genetic analysis, genome-wide SNP genotypes for about 55% of the 666 donors were used, and that subset was treated as a discovery cohort. All discovery cohort repertoires had been generated using a single sequencing platform. HLA typing covered class I and class II loci at four-digit resolution. Typing coverage varied by locus: 629-630 donors for A, B, C, DRB1 and DQB1; 522 for DQA1; over 600 for DPA1; roughly 450 for DPB1. Four to six DR-DQ haplotypes were handled as single units for association and clustering because linkage in the cohort was strong. Among roughly 370 genotyped donors of the cohort, an average of approximately 230,000 unique TCR beta nucleotide sequences were sequenced per donor, roughly a sixth of them non-productive.

The research as a whole found: The earlier analysis of some 540 of the donors excluded 15 to 20 rarely observed V segments, including chromosome 9 orphons, because counts were too low. A later analysis found that HLA-associated TCR beta chains were more clonally expanded and had lower generation probabilities than equally common non-associated chains. Some IMGT-functional V segments, including TRBV6-2 and TRBV6-3, could not be told apart with the 87-base-pair reads, so those segments were excluded. A further reported finding was that TCR beta sequences accurately predicted the HLA-A and HLA-B alleles for most subjects in the first cohort. In an earlier analysis of more than 500 of the donors, most TCR beta V segments appeared in productive rearrangements about 87% or about 30% of the time, broadly matching IMGT annotations. A few of the identified cytomegalovirus-associated TCR beta chains were confirmed in vitro to be specific for cytomegalovirus antigens. Most TCR sequences were observed very rarely across donors, whereas some public TCRs were present in many individuals. According to a later analysis, TCR association rates differed among HLA loci, with DRB1 alleles showing the most associated TCRs and HLA-C alleles showing the fewest. Linkage disequilibrium might explain the correlated functional status among segregating V segments, but an unknown experimental factor could not be excluded. The classifier was reported to diagnose cytomegalovirus status with high specificity and sensitivity in both the original and validation cohorts. Because HLA typing was missing for some donors at each locus, association tests included only the typed subset. Presence/absence analyses assumed roughly uniform sequencing depth across donors, an assumption that may not hold. A group of highly shared sequence variants was considered likely to be a technical artifact of the sequencing pipeline. Strong co-occurrence of HLA alleles, especially DR and DQ, made assigning TCR associations to individual alleles difficult. V-gene and J-gene trimming of TCR beta chains was associated with a missense DCLRE1C variant in a later genetic analysis, and the association was replicated in an independent cohort. This cohort had only TCR beta chains sequenced, and the lack of alpha or paired-chain data limited which features could be detected. Immune exposure information for the cohort was limited to CMV serostatus. According to a later genetic analysis, donors in an Asian-associated ancestry cluster had fewer N-insertions in productive TCRs than the approximately 700-donor mean. Most CMV-associated TCR beta chains appeared to be HLA-restricted in a later analysis, and the HLA associations seemed to be driven largely by CMV exposure. The study listed approximately 150 TCR beta chains as associated with cytomegalovirus. It was suggested by the authors that the approach could potentially be generalized to other disease states and immunological phenotypes. Several of the top co-occurrence clusters appeared to be linked to parvovirus B19, influenza, CMV and Epstein-Barr virus, according to a later analysis. At a false discovery rate of 0.05, a later analysis linked 15,000 to 20,000 TCR beta sequences to specific HLA alleles.

The cohort consisted of fewer than 700 healthy bone marrow donors. At the time of sampling, all cohort members were nominally healthy, though unrecorded immune exposures were likely present. The donor tested CMV seropositive and was one of the 289 seropositive cohort members. Every donor gave a peripheral blood sample, and the peripheral blood mononuclear cells from that sample were used for TCR beta sequencing. Genomic DNA was extracted from the blood cell samples with the Qiagen DNeasy Blood Extraction Kit. The CDR3 goes from the cysteine to the phenylalanine over 16 residues. Left in the record is the CDR3 DNA by itself, 48 bases read in frame from the first base. CDR1 SEHNR and CDR2 FQNEAQ were looked up in the germline V gene (reference sequence). Trimming takes 4 bases from V and 4 bases from J, and the germline ends sit 19 bases apart. The protocol used for the library was the immunoSEQ multiplex PCR assay. For the multiplex PCR, a mixture combining 60 forward primers for TCR Vbeta segments and 13 reverse primers for TCR Jbeta segments was used. The CDR3 region of rearranged TCR beta genes was amplified from genomic DNA with a multiplex PCR assay. The Illumina HiSeq System was used to sequence the amplified TCR beta libraries as 87-base-pair reads. On the authors' methods: In a later analysis, some 80 million unique TCR beta chains were counted across the 690 or so repertoires, and around 11 million of these chains were shared by at least two donors. A nearest-neighbor algorithm error-corrected the raw reads and collapsed the reads into unique sequences, merging closely related sequences to remove PCR and sequencing errors. CDR3 sequences were aligned to IMGT reference sequences to assign V, D and J gene segments. For a sequence to be retained, a match of at least six nucleotides to both a V gene segment and a J gene segment was required. Rearrangements were called productive when the CDR3 lacked stop codons and stayed in frame with V and J; all others were non-productive. Following IMGT convention, CDR3 was defined as the stretch from the second conserved V-encoded cysteine up to the conserved J-encoded phenylalanine. The earlier analysis of about 500 of the donors excluded sequences that lacked an unambiguous match to a single V gene segment. In an earlier analysis of approximately 500 of the donors, a V segment was called functional when productive rearrangements were above 56.7%, and segregating when the standard deviation between donors exceeded 5%. To diagnose cytomegalovirus status from the catalog of TCR beta chain sequences, a statistical classification framework was built. V and J gene assignment, in a later analysis, came from comparing TCR nucleotide sequences with IMGT/GENE-DB human TR gene sequences. Using the TCRdist pipeline, a later analysis assigned CDR3 sequences along with most-parsimonious VDJ recombination scenarios. A later analysis defined each TCR beta chain by its CDR3 amino acid sequence plus V-gene family, and excluded reads lacking a unique V-gene family. As a way to deal with suspected cross-contamination and a sequencing artifact, a later analysis dropped nearly 600 nucleotide sequences that were highly shared and had low generation probability. In a later analysis, a clonal expansion index for each public chain was calculated from normalized within-repertoire ranks of inferred template counts. In a later analysis, generation probabilities were computed using a VDJ recombination model fitted to out-of-frame rearrangements, and the results were checked against IGoR. In a later analysis, TCR-TCR, TCR-HLA and TCR-CMV co-occurrence was scored with hypergeometric tests, and a repertoire-size bias correction was applied to TCR pairs. To estimate false discovery rates, a later analysis permuted the HLA or CMV assignments 20 times. In a later analysis, co-occurring TCRs were grouped using DBSCAN, with TCRdist sequence similarity added in when clustering inside HLA-allele-positive subsets. Co-occurrence clustering excluded repertoires with fewer than 30,000 or more than 120,000 public chains, plus five with anomalous nucleotide sharing. The clones in this table, taken by TCRdb from immuneACCESS, are in-frame only. Not every clone is retained; where verified, under half of the shortfall comes from an unresolved V gene, and the cause of the rest is unknown. V, J and clone size are those of that table, while D and trimming were read from the DNA. In this sample the table shows 150,000 to 200,000 clones, 78% of which occur a single time. The ten largest clonotypes hold 4.5% to 7.5% of the sample.

Concerning this clone itself: The clone's antigen remains unknown. Per-nucleotide qualities are absent, and no much larger clonotype sits a single base away.

This receptor chain uses TRBV7-9 and TRBJ1-1, with TRBD1 perhaps the D gene, on 6 matching bases. The sequencing input was PBMCs. The sequence was collected from a woman between 25 and 40 years old in good health and CMV-seropositive. The nucleotide sequence is given as TGTGCCAGCAGCTCTCAACACCAGGGGATGAGCACTGAAGCTTTCTTT. The translation is CASSSQHQGMSTEAFF.